The clone carrying this T cell receptor (beta chain) was detected once. Preparing the TCRbeta library involved the use of unique molecular identifiers. TCRdb recomputed calls from the PCR reads with MiXCR, one row per CDR3 protein. This table holds some 520,000 distinct CDR3 sequences, about 30% found once. This sample stems from a study of T-cell reconstitution after alpha-beta-depleted transplantation in children. The CDR3 is made up of 12 amino acids. Sequencing was performed on PBMCs from the stem cell graft donor, taken from the stem cell graft. The TCR sequence derives from a human donor who donated a stem cell graft to a child with aplastic anemia. The chain links TRBV12-3 or TRBV12-4 to TRBJ1-2, with D possibly matching TRBD1 (5 bases). The CDR3 nucleotides are TGTGCTACCTCCGGGGGACGAAGCGGCTACACCTTC. As protein: CATSGGRSGYTF.